Each of the 10 T cell receptor beta chains below was sequenced from the same sample in a study of beta chain features in type 1 diabetes (dated by TCRdb to about 2018). Library construction relied on the immunoSEQ multiplex PCR assay. The entire amount of isolated RNA was reverse transcribed using the High Capacity cDNA Reverse Transcription Kit, so the sequenced TCRB transcripts were expressed ones. Here the immuneACCESS table is served through TCRdb, limited to in-frame sequences with V and J called. Missing clones are a known gap in these copies; in checked studies unresolved V genes cover under half, and the rest lacks a known reason. Here the sample has under 950,000 clones; roughly 15% occur a single time. The ten largest clones represent around 0.02% of the sample. The material sequenced was naive CD4+ T cells from blood. This specimen's cell subset or site label, interpreted: true naive CD4+ T cells. The receptors here all came from a woman aged 18-35 years in good health.

The rearrangement uses TRBV5-1 and TRBJ1-2, with TRBD1 matching 7 bases. The trim removed 4 bases at V and 3 bases at J, leaving 3 bases unmatched. CDR1 is SGHRS, CDR2 YFSETQ, per germline. The CDR3 length is 13 residues. CDR3 loop: CASSTTGDYGYTF. The CDR3 DNA follows: TGCGCCAGCAGCACAACAGGGGACTATGGCTACACCTTC.

This clone was picked up a small number of times. The chain links TRBV15 to TRBJ2-3; D is undetermined. CDR1 is LNHNV, CDR2 YYDKDF, per germline (reference sequence). This CDR3 has 13 amino acids. Trimming took 0 bases from V and 5 from J, leaving 6 bases between them. CDR3 sequence: CATSRDYQDTQYF. For the CDR3, the DNA is TGTGCCACCAGCAGAGACTATCAAGATACGCAGTATTTT.

To note about this clone: Other DNA variants within this sample encode the same CDR3. The chain employs TRBV9 and TRBJ2-2; TRBD2 is a possible D gene (6 bases). The CDR3 totals 14 residues. Trimming removed 0 bases from V and 6 bases from J, with 9 bases in between. The germline V gene has CDR1 SGDLS and CDR2 YYNGEE. The CDR3 is CASSVVGGAGELFF. CDR3 DNA: TGTGCCAGCAGCGTAGTCGGGGGAGCCGGGGAGCTGTTTTTT.

This clone was found a few times. CDR3 bases: TGTGCCAGCAGCCCGGATCGGGCTCGGGTGGGGGCAGACAGCTCCTACAATGAGCAGTTCTTC. It encodes CASSPDRARVGADSSYNEQFF. The chain recombines TRBV7-4 with TRBJ2-1; maybe TRBD1 (6 bases). The CDR3 consists of 21 residues. Germline loops: CDR1 SGHVT, CDR2 SQSDAQ. Trimming cost V 5 bases and J 0 bases, with 29 bases left between them.

A single count supports this clone. The chain uses TRBV5-4 and TRBJ1-1; D might be TRBD1 (6 bases). Germline V gene lookup returns CDR1 SGHNT and CDR2 YYREEE (reference sequence). This CDR3 has 15 amino acids. Trimming shortened V by 0 bases and J by 4 bases, and 13 bases separated the two germline ends. The CDR3 DNA is TGTGCCAGCAGCTTGGAACAGGGTTGGTCCACTGAAGCTTTCTTT. It encodes CASSLEQGWSTEAFF.

This rearrangement joins TRBV13 to TRBJ1-1; no clear D gene. The CDR3 has 16 residues. Germline V gene lookup returns CDR1 PRHDT and CDR2 FYEKMQ (reference sequence). V was pared by 1 base and J by 5 bases, with 17 bases between. Here the CDR3 reads CASSLVGRVMGTEAFF. Here the CDR3 DNA reads TGTGCCAGCAGCTTAGTGGGAAGGGTGATGGGAACTGAAGCTTTCTTT.

This sequence joins TRBV7-9 and TRBJ2-1; D perhaps matches TRBD2 (5 bases). Trimming left V 5 bases short and J 9 bases short, with 26 bases between. The length of the CDR3 is 17 residues. CDR1 SEHNR and CDR2 FQNEAQ come from the germline V gene (reference sequence). CDR3 sequence: CASSNSFLVERRGEQFF. In DNA form, the CDR3 reads TGTGCCAGCAGCAACAGCTTCCTTGTTGAGCGCCGGGGTGAGCAGTTCTTC.

The table lists this clone with a few counts. V and J are TRBV4-2 and TRBJ2-7; TRBD1 matches 9 bases. With V trimmed by 4 bases and J by 3 bases, 7 bases remained unmatched. The germline V gene encodes CDR1 LGHNA and CDR2 YNFKEQ. The CDR3 runs 15 residues. Written as DNA, the CDR3 is TGTGCCAGCAGCCCTGGACAGGGGCCCTACTACGAGCAGTACTTC. Protein: CASSPGQGPYYEQYF.

There are a few counts of this clone. This chain links TRBV28 with TRBJ1-2; D is undetermined. Per the germline V gene, CDR1 is MDHEN and CDR2 is SYDVKM. The V gene lost 2 bases and the J gene lost 4 bases, with 11 bases spanning the gap. CDR3 size: 14 residues. The CDR3 sequence: CASSLPTEGYGYTF. The CDR3 DNA sequence: TGTGCCAGCAGTTTACCCACGGAGGGCTATGGCTACACCTTC.

This clone was counted a few times. This chain connects TRBV5-4 to TRBJ2-7; maybe TRBD2 (6 bases). V dropped 2 bases and J dropped 2 bases, with 14 bases sitting between them. The CDR3 contains 15 residues. CDR1 is SGHNT and CDR2 is YYREEE in the germline V gene (reference sequence). The CDR3 DNA follows: TGTGCCAGCAGCTTCGGGGTAGCGGAGCCCTACGAGCAGTACTTC. Its protein is CASSFGVAEPYEQYF.